The 15 T cell receptor beta chains below were found in one sample sequenced in a study of cytomegalovirus exposure and HLA in healthy donors. PCR primers comprised 60 Vbeta and 13 Jbeta primers. Using immunoSEQ multiplex PCR, the repertoire was profiled, and TCRdb retains in-frame clones only, with some absent. The table has 100,000 to 130,000 clones, roughly 82% seen once. The sequenced sample consisted of PBMCs. The receptor source for this set is a young man in good health and CMV-seropositive.

The chain's CDR3 is CASSAGQGIREQFF. The DNA for the CDR3 is TGCGCCAGCAGCGCCGGACAGGGGATCAGGGAGCAGTTCTTC. The rearrangement links TRBV4-1 to TRBJ2-1; 9 nucleotides match TRBD1. V dropped 5 bases and J dropped 10; count of bases not matched to a gene: 9. Germline lookup yields CDR1 MGHRA and CDR2 YSYEKL. This CDR3 comprises 14 residues.

The rearrangement links TRBV11-2 to TRBJ1-4; D possibly corresponds to TRBD1 (5 bases). V gave up 7 bases and J gave up 8 bases, with 23 bases separating them. CDR1 is SGHAT, CDR2 FQNNGV, per germline. This CDR3 has 16 residues. The CDR3 loop is CASTLFNSGVREKLFF. The CDR3 nucleotides read TGTGCCAGCACCCTCTTTAATTCGGGGGTGAGAGAAAAACTGTTTTTT.

The rearrangement uses TRBV5-6 and TRBJ1-2; unclear D gene. Germline CDR1 and CDR2: SGHDT and YYEEEE. V lost 5 bases to trimming and J lost 1 base, with 15 bases between them. This CDR3 has 15 amino acids. CDR3 loop: CASRLWQAINYGYTF. For the CDR3, the DNA is TGTGCCAGCAGATTGTGGCAGGCGATTAACTATGGCTACACCTTC.

The chain joins TRBV7-9 to TRBJ1-6; 7 bases match TRBD1. Germline-derived CDR1 and CDR2 are SEHNR and FQNEAQ (reference sequence). The CDR3 runs 14 residues. With 5 bases clipped from V and 4 bases from J, the junction kept 2 bases outside the gene matches. The CDR3 sequence: CASSRQGYNSPLHF. The DNA for the CDR3 is TGTGCCAGCAGCCGACAGGGTTATAATTCACCCCTCCACTTT. Full variable domain (missing parts from reference TRBV7-9 and TRBJ1-6): DTGVSQNPRHKITKRGQNVTFRCDPISEHNRLYWYRQTLGQGPEFLTYFQNEAQLEKSRLLSDRFSAERPKGSFSTLEIQRTEQGDSAMYLCASSRQGYNSPLHFGNGTRLTVT.

This rearrangement joins TRBV11-2 to TRBJ1-6; D gene unclear. V shed 1 base and J shed 6 bases, with 7 bases lying between them. The CDR3 has 14 amino acids. CDR1 is SGHAT, CDR2 FQNNGV, per germline. The chain's CDR3 is CASSLAGSNSPLHF. The CDR3 DNA sequence: TGTGCCAGCAGCTTAGCTGGGAGTAATTCACCCCTCCACTTT.

With regard to this clone: One end of the junction fails to match germline, which may point to a read error. This chain connects TRBV10-3 to TRBJ2-6, with TRBD1 as a possible D gene (5 bases). The CDR3 consists of 14 residues. Per germline, CDR1 ENHRY and CDR2 SYGVKD. The CDR3 coding sequence is TGTGCCATCAGTGAAGGATCTGGGGCCAACGGCCTGACTTTC. As protein: CAISEGSGANGLTF.

The rearrangement uses TRBV7-8 and TRBJ1-3, with TRBD1 matching over 9 bases. The germline V gene encodes CDR1 SGHVS and CDR2 FQNEAQ. J gave up 5 bases and V 4 bases, and 6 bases lay outside the gene matches. The CDR3 sequence is 15 residues long. This CDR3 is CASSSPYRGRNTIYF. The CDR3 DNA reads TGTGCCAGCAGCTCGCCTTACAGGGGGCGAAACACCATATATTTT. Full variable domain (remainder filled in from reference TRBV7-8 and TRBJ1-3): GAGVSQSPRYKVAKRGQDVALRCDPISGHVSLFWYQQALGQGPEFLTYFQNEAQLDKSGLPSDRFFAERPEGSVSTLKIQRTQQEDSAVYLCASSSPYRGRNTIYFGEGSWLTVV.

The genes are TRBV5-6 and TRBJ1-6; weak D call: TRBD1 (6 bases). The CDR3 is made up of 14 amino acids. The germline V gene has CDR1 SGHDT and CDR2 YYEEEE. V was shortened by 0 bases and J by 10 bases, with 11 bases between the two germline ends. The CDR3 loop reads CASSLDRGSSPLHF. CDR3 DNA: TGTGCCAGCAGCTTGGATAGGGGGAGCTCACCCCTCCACTTT.

The chain links TRBV7-6 to TRBJ1-4; TRBD1 is a possible D gene (6 bases). Deletions cut 0 bases from V and 4 bases from J, with 9 bases between. This CDR3 has 15 amino acids. Germline-derived CDR1 and CDR2 are SGHVS and FNYEAQ. The DNA of the CDR3 is TGTGCCAGCAGCTTAGCCAACAGGGATAATGAAAAACTGTTTTTT. It specifies CASSLANRDNEKLFF.

DNA for the CDR3: TGTGCCAGCAGCCGACAGAACCCCTACTATGGCTACACCTTC. Its translation is CASSRQNPYYGYTF. The V gene is TRBV7-2, the J gene TRBJ1-2, with D perhaps matching TRBD1 (5 bases). This CDR3 has 14 residues. V was clipped by 5 bases and J by 3 bases, with 13 bases between them. The V gene's germline CDR1 is SGHTA and CDR2 FQGNSA.

This rearrangement joins TRBV5-1 to TRBJ1-2; 9 positions agree with TRBD1. Per germline, CDR1 SGHRS and CDR2 YFSETQ. V gave up 4 bases and J gave up 5 bases; unmatched junction bases: 12. This CDR3 has 16 residues. CDR3 sequence: CASSPWETGGGYGYTF. The CDR3 DNA reads TGCGCCAGCAGCCCCTGGGAAACAGGGGGCGGGTATGGCTACACCTTC.

The V call is TRBV7-9, the J call TRBJ1-1; no clear D gene. The CDR3 loop spans 14 amino acids. Trimming shortened V by 5 bases and J by 5 bases, and 15 bases separated the two germline ends. CDR1 is SEHNR and CDR2 is FQNEAQ in the germline V gene (reference sequence). CDR3 DNA: TGTGCCAGCAGCCCTTCGGTATCCCCAACTGAAGCTTTCTTT. Translated, it gives CASSPSVSPTEAFF.

This chain connects TRBV5-8 to TRBJ2-2, with 9 bases fitting TRBD1. CDR1 and CDR2 (germline): SGHTS, YDEGEE. J was trimmed by 5 bases and V by 1 base; bases with no gene match: 3. CDR3 size: 15 residues. CDR3 region: CASSLKDRGTGELFF. CDR3 nucleotides: TGTGCCAGCAGCTTGAAAGACAGGGGGACCGGGGAGCTGTTTTTT.

This sequence joins TRBV6-1 and TRBJ2-3; D is uncertain. V dropped 3 bases and J dropped 10 bases, with 2 bases sitting between them. This CDR3 comprises 9 residues. The germline V gene has CDR1 MNHNS and CDR2 SASEGT. The CDR3 reads CASSDAQYF. CDR3 DNA: TGTGCCAGCAGTGACGCGCAGTATTTT.

The genes are TRBV4-1 and TRBJ2-7, with 11 bases lining up with TRBD2. V lost 1 base to trimming and J lost 6 bases; unmatched junction nucleotides: 2. Germline V CDR1 and CDR2: MGHRA, YSYEKL. The CDR3 consists of 14 residues. The CDR3 spells CASSQASGGFEQYF. The CDR3 DNA reads as TGCGCCAGCAGCCAAGCTAGCGGGGGGTTCGAGCAGTACTTC.